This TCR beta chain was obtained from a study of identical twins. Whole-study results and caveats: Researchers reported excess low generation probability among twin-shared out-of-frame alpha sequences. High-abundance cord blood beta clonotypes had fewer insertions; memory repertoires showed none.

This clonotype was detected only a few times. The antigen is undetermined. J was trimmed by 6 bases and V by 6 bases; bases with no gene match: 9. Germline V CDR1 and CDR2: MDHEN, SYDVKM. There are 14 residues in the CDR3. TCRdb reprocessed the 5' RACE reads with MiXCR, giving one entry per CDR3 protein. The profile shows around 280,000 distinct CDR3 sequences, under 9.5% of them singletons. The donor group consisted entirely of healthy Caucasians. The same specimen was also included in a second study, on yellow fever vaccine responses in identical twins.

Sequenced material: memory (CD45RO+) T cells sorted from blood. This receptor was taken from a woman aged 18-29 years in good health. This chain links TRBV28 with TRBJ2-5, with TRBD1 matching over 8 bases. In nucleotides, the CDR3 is TGTGCCAGCAGGCGGACAGGGTTGGAGAAGACCCAGTACTTC. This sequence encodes CASRRTGLEKTQYF.